This TCR beta chain was observed in a study of shared clonotypes between healthy human individuals. Into CD45RA+ naive and CD45RA-negative memory subsets, the CD4+ cells were split. V lost 0 bases to trimming and J lost 0 bases, with 11 bases between them. The germline CDR1 and CDR2 sequences are ENHRY and SYGVKD. The CDR3 sequence is 16 residues long. Template for every sorted-subset replicate PCR totaled roughly 200 ng DNA, 25,000 to 35,000 T cell genomes. The protocol was immunoSEQ multiplex PCR, while the TCRdb copy is restricted to in-frame clones and leaves out a portion. This sample carries about 2.4 million clones, 85% to 95% of them seen once, and the ten largest clones take around 0.14%.

The V gene is TRBV10-3, the J gene TRBJ1-2; no firm D call. The clonotype was recovered from a man between 18 and 29 years old in good health. What was sequenced was naive CD4+ T cells sorted from blood. Subset denoted: CD45RA+ positively selected. The CDR3 here is CAISESWAGANYGYTF. CDR3 sequence (DNA): TGTGCCATCAGTGAGTCATGGGCGGGAGCTAACTATGGCTACACCTTC.